The entry below gives a single T cell receptor (beta chain) sequence along with its context. This record comes from a study of blood T cell repertoires in COVID-19. Study-level information: Sites across the United States, Italy and Spain contributed samples from acute and convalescent COVID-19. In each case, the material was cDNA or gDNA derived from T cells, B-cell-depleted T cells, or PBMCs.

The CDR3 has 16 amino acids. Germline CDR1 reads SGHRS; CDR2 reads YFSETQ. V lost 4 bases and J lost 3, with 17 bases in between. Original processing notes: How many nucleated cells were present was estimated from reference gene primer amplification. Generated by immunoSEQ multiplex PCR, the TCRdb table keeps only in-frame clones and is missing some. That table gives V, J and clone size, and the DNA gave D and trimming. In the table there are around 250,000 clones, 65% to 85% of which are singletons. The clonotype comes from a middle-aged man with active or convalescent COVID-19. Sequenced sample: peripheral blood. The chain couples TRBV5-1 to TRBJ1-5; possibly TRBD1 for D (6 bases). The CDR3 nucleotides are TGCGCCAGCAGCCCAGGGGATGTCGGTAACAATCAGCCCCAGCATTTT. Translated, it gives CASSPGDVGNNQPQHF.